The 17 T cell receptor beta chains reported below all come from one sample, sequenced in a study of blood T cell repertoires in COVID-19. Here immunoSEQ multiplex PCR was the method, and the copy in TCRdb shows in-frame clones only, minus some. The data hold about 230,000 clones, with 70% to 90% observed a single time. Sequenced: peripheral blood. These receptors all come from a middle-aged man with COVID-19, enrolled during active disease.

The J gene is TRBJ2-5, the V gene TRBV28; 9 nucleotides agree with TRBD1. Per the germline V gene, CDR1 is MDHEN and CDR2 is SYDVKM. V dropped 4 bases and J dropped 5; count of bases not matched to a gene: 11. The CDR3 is 16 amino acids. Here the CDR3 reads CASSSYGTGNMETQYF. CDR3 bases: TGTGCCAGCAGTTCTTACGGGACAGGGAATATGGAGACCCAGTACTTC.

This clone was seen a few times. V and J are TRBV9 and TRBJ2-7, with 12 bases that match TRBD2. Per germline, CDR1 SGDLS and CDR2 YYNGEE. The CDR3 loop spans 19 amino acids. V lost 0 bases, J lost 0 bases, and 10 bases stayed unmatched. CDR3 sequence reads: CASSVGMGLAGGNSYEQYF. The CDR3 DNA follows: TGTGCCAGCAGCGTAGGGATGGGACTAGCGGGCGGAAACTCCTACGAGCAGTACTTC.

This clone was recorded once. The chain links TRBV7-8 to TRBJ2-7, with 7 bases fitting TRBD2. Germline loops: CDR1 SGHVS, CDR2 FQNEAQ. This CDR3 is built from 14 residues. V lost 1 base and J lost 4; bases outside the gene matches: 4. CDR3 residues: CASSLGSSGYEQYF. The CDR3 DNA is TGTGCCAGCAGCTTAGGCTCTAGCGGATACGAGCAGTACTTC. Full variable domain (missing parts from reference TRBV7-8 and TRBJ2-7): GAGVSQSPRYKVAKRGQDVALRCDPISGHVSLFWYQQALGQGPEFLTYFQNEAQLDKSGLPSDRFFAERPEGSVSTLKIQRTQQEDSAVYLCASSLGSSGYEQYFGPGTRLTVT.

This chain links TRBV30 with TRBJ2-7; 11 positions match TRBD1. The V segment lost 5 bases and the J segment 7 bases; nucleotides outside the gene matches: 10. Per the germline V gene, CDR1 is GTSNPN and CDR2 is SVGIG (reference sequence). This CDR3 is 14 amino acids long. As DNA, the CDR3 is TGTGCCTGGTCGTATGGACAGGGGGCGGAAGAGCAGTACTTC. It encodes CAWSYGQGAEEQYF. The variable domain in full, completed from reference TRBV30 and TRBJ2-7, reads SQTIHQWPATLVQPVGSPLSLECTVEGTSNPNLYWYRQAAGRGLQLLFYSVGIGQISSEVPQNLSASRPQDRQFILSSKKLLLSDSGFYLCAWSYGQGAEEQYFGPGTRLTVT.

This clone was recorded once. This chain joins TRBV3-1 (or the pseudogene TRBV3-2) and TRBJ2-2; 11 bases line up with TRBD2. CDR1 and CDR2 (germline): LGHDT, YNNKEL (reference sequence). The CDR3 has 17 amino acids. V shed 3 bases, J shed 4 bases, and the junction held 7 bases outside the gene matches. CDR3 nucleotides: TGTGCCAGCAGCCAGGCTAGCGGGAGGACCGGCACCGGGGAGCTGTTTTTT. The encoded protein is CASSQASGRTGTGELFF.

This clone has a single count. The chain has TRBV18 and TRBJ2-1; D may be TRBD2 (5 bases). V lost 2 bases to trimming and J lost 3 bases, with 8 bases between them. This CDR3 has 14 residues. In germline, CDR1 is KGHSH, CDR2 LQKENI. As DNA, the CDR3 is TGTGCCAGCTCACCAACTAGACTCTACAATGAGCAGTTCTTC. Protein sequence: CASSPTRLYNEQFF.

The chain links TRBV12-3 or TRBV12-4 to TRBJ2-7, with a tentative D call TRBD1 (5 bases). V lost 5 bases and J lost 1, with 6 bases in between. CDR3 length equals 12 residues. The chain's CDR3 is CASSQGSYEQYF. CDR3 bases: TGTGCCAGCAGTCAGGGTTCCTACGAGCAGTACTTC.

J is TRBJ2-7 and V is TRBV2; weak D call: TRBD2 (5 bases). Germline V gene sequence: CDR1 SNHLY, CDR2 FYNNEI. Trimming took 4 bases from V and 6 from J, leaving 10 bases between them. There are 12 residues in the CDR3. The CDR3 sequence: CASSAEGPEQYF. DNA for the CDR3: TGTGCCAGCAGTGCCGAGGGTCCCGAGCAGTACTTC. The full variable domain, completed using reference TRBV2 and TRBJ2-7, is EPEVTQTPSHQVTQMGQEVILRCVPISNHLYFYWYRQILGQKVEFLVSFYNNEISEKSEIFDDQFSVERPDGSNFTLKIRSTKLEDSAMYFCASSAEGPEQYFGPGTRLTVT.

The J gene is TRBJ1-6, the V gene TRBV9, with 9 bases that match TRBD1. Trimming took 4 bases from V and 8 from J; bases not matched to a gene: 7. The germline V gene encodes CDR1 SGDLS and CDR2 YYNGEE. The length of the CDR3 is 15 residues. CDR3 DNA: TGTGCCAGCAGCCTGACGACAGGGGGGTATTCACCCCTCCACTTT. Protein sequence: CASSLTTGGYSPLHF. Drawing the rest from reference TRBV9 and TRBJ1-6, the complete variable domain is DSGVTQTPKHLITATGQRVTLRCSPRSGDLSVYWYQQSLDQGLQFLIQYYNGEERAKGNILERFSAQQFPDLHSELNLSSLELGDSALYFCASSLTTGGYSPLHFGNGTRLTVT.

The chain is built from TRBV7-3 and TRBJ2-7; TRBD1 agrees at 7 bases. Germline assignment: CDR1 SGHTA and CDR2 FQGTGA. The CDR3 has 13 residues. V lost 5 bases and J lost 3; bases outside the gene matches: 4. CDR3 protein: CASSPRQGYEQYF. In DNA, the CDR3 is TGTGCCAGCAGCCCTAGACAGGGCTACGAGCAGTACTTC.

This clone was observed a single time. Compared with germline, one end of the junction differs, possibly owing to a read error. The V and J genes are TRBV7-7 and TRBJ2-5; maybe TRBD2 (5 bases). In germline, CDR1 is SSHAT, CDR2 FNYEAQ (reference sequence). The CDR3 covers 15 residues. As DNA, the CDR3 is TGTGCTAGCAGCCCCCGGGGTGGGAGACAAGAGACCCAGTACTTC. This sequence encodes CASSPRGGRQETQYF. The full variable domain, in which reference TRBV7-7 and TRBJ2-5 provide the parts outside the CDR3, is GAGVSQSPRYKVTKRGQDVTLRCDPISSHATLYWYQQALGQGPEFLTYFNYEAQPDKSGLPSDRFSAERPEGSISTLTIQRTEQRDSAMYRCASSPRGGRQETQYFGPGTRLLVL.

The chain joins TRBV7-9 to TRBJ1-6, with 7 bases identical to TRBD1. CDR3 size: 16 residues. The germline gives CDR1 SEHNR, CDR2 FQNEAQ (reference sequence). V trimming: 5 bases; J trimming: 6 bases; junction bases outside the gene matches: 10. CDR3 in amino acids: CASSPSGPGGNSPLHF. Written as DNA, the CDR3 is TGTGCCAGCAGCCCTTCCGGGCCAGGGGGTAATTCACCCCTCCACTTT.

This chain links TRBV24-1 with TRBJ1-4; D gene uncertain. The germline V and J ends were trimmed by 5 bases and 0 bases, with 9 bases remaining between them. The CDR3 is made up of 15 amino acids. Germline CDR1 and CDR2: KGHDR and SFDVKD. The DNA for the CDR3 is TGTGCCACCAGTGTGGAGTGCACAACTAATGAAAAACTGTTTTTT. This gives the protein CATSVECTTNEKLFF.

V gene TRBV5-4 combines with J gene TRBJ2-3; 11 bases fit TRBD2. The germline V gene encodes CDR1 SGHNT and CDR2 YYREEE (reference sequence). This CDR3 has 16 amino acids. The J segment lost 3 bases and the V segment lost 4 bases, leaving 7 bases of the junction unmatched. CDR3 residues: CASSRDRLAGTDTQYF. The CDR3 DNA sequence: TGTGCCAGCAGCCGCGACCGACTAGCGGGGACAGATACGCAGTATTTT.

The chain links TRBV5-1 to TRBJ2-1; 10 nucleotides line up with TRBD1. The CDR3 loop spans 16 amino acids. Germline CDR1 and CDR2: SGHRS and YFSETQ. V shed 4 bases, J shed 8 bases, and the junction held 12 bases outside the gene matches. The DNA of the CDR3 is TGCGCCAGCAGCGTTGGTGGACAGGGGGTTGTTTATGAGCAGTTCTTC. Amino acid sequence: CASSVGGQGVVYEQFF.

The V call is TRBV14, the J call TRBJ2-3; D remains unclear. Germline assignment: CDR1 SGHDN and CDR2 FVKESK. There are 12 residues in the CDR3. V was pared by 3 bases and J by 14 bases, with 15 bases between. This chain's CDR3 is CASSHATAGLYF. The CDR3 DNA reads as TGTGCCAGCAGCCACGCTACCGCAGGCCTGTATTTT.

The rearrangement links TRBV10-2 to TRBJ2-5, with TRBD2 matching over 10 bases. Germline V gene data show CDR1 as WSHSY and CDR2 as SAAADI. The V segment lost 6 bases and the J segment 5 bases; nucleotides outside the gene matches: 6. This CDR3 region has 14 residues. The CDR3 sequence: CASRQGLAPETQYF. The CDR3, as DNA: TGCGCCAGCAGGCAGGGACTAGCGCCGGAGACCCAGTACTTC.